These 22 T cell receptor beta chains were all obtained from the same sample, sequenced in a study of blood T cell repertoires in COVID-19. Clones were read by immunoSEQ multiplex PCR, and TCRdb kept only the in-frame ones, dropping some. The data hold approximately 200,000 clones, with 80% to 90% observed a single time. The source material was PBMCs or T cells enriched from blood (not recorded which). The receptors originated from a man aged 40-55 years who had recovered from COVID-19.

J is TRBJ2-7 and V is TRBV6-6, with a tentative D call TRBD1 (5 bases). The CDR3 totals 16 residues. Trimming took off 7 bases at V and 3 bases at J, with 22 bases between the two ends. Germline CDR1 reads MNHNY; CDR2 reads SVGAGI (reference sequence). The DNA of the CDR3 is TGTGCCAGCACCAAAAGGCCCCTAGACAGTGGCTACGAGCAGTACTTC. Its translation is CASTKRPLDSGYEQYF.

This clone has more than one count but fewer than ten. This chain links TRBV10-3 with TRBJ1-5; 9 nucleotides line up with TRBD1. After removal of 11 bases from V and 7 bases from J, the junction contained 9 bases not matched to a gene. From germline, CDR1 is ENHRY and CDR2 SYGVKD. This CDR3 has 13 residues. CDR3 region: CASGQGTLQPQHF. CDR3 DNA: TGTGCCTCTGGACAGGGGACTCTACAGCCCCAGCATTTT.

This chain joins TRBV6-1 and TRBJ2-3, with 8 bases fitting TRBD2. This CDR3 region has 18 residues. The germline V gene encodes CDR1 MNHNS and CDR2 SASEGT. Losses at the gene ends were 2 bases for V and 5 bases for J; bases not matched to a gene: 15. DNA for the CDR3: TGTGCCAGCAGTGAAATCGGGTATTTAGCGGGACCACAAGATACGCAGTATTTT. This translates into CASSEIGYLAGPQDTQYF.

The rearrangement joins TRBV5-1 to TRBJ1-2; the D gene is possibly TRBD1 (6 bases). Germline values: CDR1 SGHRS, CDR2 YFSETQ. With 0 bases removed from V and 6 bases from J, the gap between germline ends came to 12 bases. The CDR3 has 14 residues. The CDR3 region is CASSLATAGDGYTF. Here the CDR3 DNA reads TGCGCCAGCAGCTTGGCCACGGCAGGGGATGGCTACACCTTC.

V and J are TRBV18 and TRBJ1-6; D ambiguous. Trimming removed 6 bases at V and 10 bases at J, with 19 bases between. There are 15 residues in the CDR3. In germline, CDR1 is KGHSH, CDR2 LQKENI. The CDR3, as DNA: TGTGCCAGCTCCCCCCCGGGCGTGTCGGGGTCACCCCTCCACTTT. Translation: CASSPPGVSGSPLHF.

CDR3 sequence: CASSLRQVYSGNTIYF. CDR3 coding DNA: TGTGCCAGCAGCCTCAGACAGGTTTACTCTGGAAACACCATATATTTT. The chain employs TRBV11-2 and TRBJ1-3; maybe TRBD1 (6 bases). V gave up 5 bases and J gave up 0 bases, with 14 bases separating them. CDR1 is SGHAT, CDR2 FQNNGV, per germline. The CDR3 is 16 residues long.

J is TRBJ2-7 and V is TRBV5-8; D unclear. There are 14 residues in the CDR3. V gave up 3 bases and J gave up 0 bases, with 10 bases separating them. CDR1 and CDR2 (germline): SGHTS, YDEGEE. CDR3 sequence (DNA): TGTGCCAGCAGCTACGGGTACCCCTCCTACGAGCAGTACTTC. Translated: CASSYGYPSYEQYF.

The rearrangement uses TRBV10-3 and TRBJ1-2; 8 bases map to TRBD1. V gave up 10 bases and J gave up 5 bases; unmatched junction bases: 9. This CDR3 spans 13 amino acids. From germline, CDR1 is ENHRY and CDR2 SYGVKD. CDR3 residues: CATPGRGPYGYTF. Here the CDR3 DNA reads TGTGCCACCCCGGGCAGGGGGCCTTATGGCTACACCTTC.

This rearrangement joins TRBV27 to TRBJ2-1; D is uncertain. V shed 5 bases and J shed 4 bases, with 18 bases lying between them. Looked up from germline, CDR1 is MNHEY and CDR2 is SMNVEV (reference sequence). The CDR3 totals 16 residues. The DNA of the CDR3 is TGTGCCAGCAGTCCTGGAGCTAGATATCCGTACAATGAGCAGTTCTTC. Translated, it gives CASSPGARYPYNEQFF.

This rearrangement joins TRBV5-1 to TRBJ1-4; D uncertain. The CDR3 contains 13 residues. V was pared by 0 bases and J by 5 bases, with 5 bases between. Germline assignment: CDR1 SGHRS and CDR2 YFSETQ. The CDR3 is CASSLGQNEKLFF. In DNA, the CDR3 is TGCGCCAGCAGCTTGGGTCAGAATGAAAAACTGTTTTTT.

Written as DNA, the CDR3 is TGTGCCAGCAGTGAATCCCCGGCCGGGCCGGGGGAAAAACTGTTTTTT. It yields the protein CASSESPAGPGEKLFF. The chain employs TRBV2 and TRBJ1-4, with D hard to call. CDR1 SNHLY and CDR2 FYNNEI come from the germline V gene. Trimming cost V 2 bases and J 8 bases, with 18 bases left between them. CDR3 length: 16 amino acids.

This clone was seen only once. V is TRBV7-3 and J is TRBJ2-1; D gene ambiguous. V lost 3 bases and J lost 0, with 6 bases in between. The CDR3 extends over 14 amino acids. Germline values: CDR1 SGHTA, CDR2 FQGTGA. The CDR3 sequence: CASSFAGSYNEQFF. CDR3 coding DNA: TGTGCCAGCAGCTTCGCCGGCTCCTACAATGAGCAGTTCTTC.

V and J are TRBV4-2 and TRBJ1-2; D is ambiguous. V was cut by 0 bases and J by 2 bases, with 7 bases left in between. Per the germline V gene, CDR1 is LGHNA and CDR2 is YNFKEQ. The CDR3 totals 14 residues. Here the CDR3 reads CASSQDLQNYGYTF. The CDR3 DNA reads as TGTGCCAGCAGCCAAGATTTACAGAACTATGGCTACACCTTC.

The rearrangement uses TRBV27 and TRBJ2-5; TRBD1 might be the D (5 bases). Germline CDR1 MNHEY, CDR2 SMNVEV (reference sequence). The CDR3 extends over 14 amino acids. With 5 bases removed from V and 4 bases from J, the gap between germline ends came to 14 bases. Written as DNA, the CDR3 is TGTGCCAGCAGTCCGAAGGGGCCTGCAGAGACCCAGTACTTC. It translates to CASSPKGPAETQYF.

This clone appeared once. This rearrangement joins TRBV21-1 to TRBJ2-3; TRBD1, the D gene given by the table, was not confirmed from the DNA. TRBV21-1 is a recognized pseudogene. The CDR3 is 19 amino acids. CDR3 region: CASTPQRRGSQAGTDTQYF. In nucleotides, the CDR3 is TGTGCCAGCACCCCCCAACGAAGGGGGTCGCAGGCCGGCACAGATACGCAGTATTTT.

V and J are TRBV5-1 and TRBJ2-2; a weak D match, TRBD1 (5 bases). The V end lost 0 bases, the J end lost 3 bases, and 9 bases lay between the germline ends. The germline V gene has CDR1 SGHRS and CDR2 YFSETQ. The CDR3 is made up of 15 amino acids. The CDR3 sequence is CASSLGVGDTGELFF. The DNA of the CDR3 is TGCGCCAGCAGCTTGGGGGTAGGGGACACCGGGGAGCTGTTTTTT.

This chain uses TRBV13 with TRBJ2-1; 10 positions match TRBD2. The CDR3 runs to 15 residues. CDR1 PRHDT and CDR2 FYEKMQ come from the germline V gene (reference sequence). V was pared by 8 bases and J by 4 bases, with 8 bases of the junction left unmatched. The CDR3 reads CASQDSGRMYNEQFF. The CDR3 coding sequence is TGTGCCAGCCAGGATAGCGGGAGGATGTACAATGAGCAGTTCTTC.

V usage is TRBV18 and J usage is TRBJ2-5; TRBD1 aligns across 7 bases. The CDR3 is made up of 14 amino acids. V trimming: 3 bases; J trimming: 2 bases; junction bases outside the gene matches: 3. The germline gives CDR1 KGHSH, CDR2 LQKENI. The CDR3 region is CASSPTGQQETQYF. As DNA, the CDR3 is TGTGCCAGCTCACCGACGGGACAGCAAGAGACCCAGTACTTC.

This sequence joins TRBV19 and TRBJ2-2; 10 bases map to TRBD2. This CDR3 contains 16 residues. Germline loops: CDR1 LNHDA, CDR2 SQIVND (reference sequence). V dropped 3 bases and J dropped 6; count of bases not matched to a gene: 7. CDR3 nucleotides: TGTGCCAGTAGTATCCCCCTAGCGGGAGTTTCCGGGGAGCTGTTTTTT. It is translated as CASSIPLAGVSGELFF. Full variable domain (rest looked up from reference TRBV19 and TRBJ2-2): DGGITQSPKYLFRKEGQNVTLSCEQNLNHDAMYWYRQDPGQGLRLIYYSQIVNDFQKGDIAEGYSVSREKKESFPLTVTSAQKNPTAFYLCASSIPLAGVSGELFFGEGSRLTVL.

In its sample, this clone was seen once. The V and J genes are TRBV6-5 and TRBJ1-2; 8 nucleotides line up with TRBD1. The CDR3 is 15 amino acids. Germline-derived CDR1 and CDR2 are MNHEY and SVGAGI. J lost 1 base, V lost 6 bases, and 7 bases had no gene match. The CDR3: CASSRDRPNNYGYTF. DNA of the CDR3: TGTGCCAGCAGCAGGGACAGGCCTAATAACTATGGCTACACCTTC.

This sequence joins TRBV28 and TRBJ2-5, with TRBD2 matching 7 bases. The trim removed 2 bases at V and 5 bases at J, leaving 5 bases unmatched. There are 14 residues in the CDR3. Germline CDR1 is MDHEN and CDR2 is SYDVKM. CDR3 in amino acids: CASSLRRGRETQYF. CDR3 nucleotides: TGTGCCAGCAGTTTAAGGCGGGGGAGGGAGACCCAGTACTTC.

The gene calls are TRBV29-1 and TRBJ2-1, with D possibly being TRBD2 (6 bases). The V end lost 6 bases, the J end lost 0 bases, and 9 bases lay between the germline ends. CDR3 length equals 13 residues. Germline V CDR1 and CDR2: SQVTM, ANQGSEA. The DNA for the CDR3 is TGCAGCGTATTGGGGGGCTCCTACAATGAGCAGTTCTTC. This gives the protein CSVLGGSYNEQFF.